This T cell receptor (beta chain) stems from a study of response to subunit inactivated influenza vaccine. Each CDR3 protein gets one entry after TCRdb re-called the RT-PCR reads with MiXCR. There are roughly 620,000 distinct CDR3 sequences in the sample; over 9% occur only once, and roughly 9.6% lies in the top ten. V lost 1 base, J lost 10 bases, and 17 bases lay in between. CDR3 length equals 15 residues. The data also belong to a second study, concerning T cells expressing NK-cell markers. Per that study: UMIs accompanied the 5'RACE template switching by which TCR beta cDNA was made. It was sorted CD3+CD56+NKG2C+, CD3+CD56+NKG2C- and CD3+CD56-NKG2C+ T cells that supplied the TCR beta repertoires. The CD3+CD56-NKG2C+ fraction was also led by these clonotypes in several donors. Uncertainty persisted over the HCMV specificity of expanded NKG2C+ T cell clones.

The TCR was taken from a man in his forties or fifties who received an inactivated influenza vaccine. Sequencing was performed on PBMCs from blood, taken on the day of vaccination. The J gene is TRBJ2-1, the V gene TRBV12-3 or TRBV12-4; D is possibly TRBD1 (6 bases). The CDR3 is CASSLGGTRTREQFF. The CDR3 DNA sequence: TGTGCCAGCAGTTTAGGAGGGACACGAACGCGGGAGCAGTTCTTC.